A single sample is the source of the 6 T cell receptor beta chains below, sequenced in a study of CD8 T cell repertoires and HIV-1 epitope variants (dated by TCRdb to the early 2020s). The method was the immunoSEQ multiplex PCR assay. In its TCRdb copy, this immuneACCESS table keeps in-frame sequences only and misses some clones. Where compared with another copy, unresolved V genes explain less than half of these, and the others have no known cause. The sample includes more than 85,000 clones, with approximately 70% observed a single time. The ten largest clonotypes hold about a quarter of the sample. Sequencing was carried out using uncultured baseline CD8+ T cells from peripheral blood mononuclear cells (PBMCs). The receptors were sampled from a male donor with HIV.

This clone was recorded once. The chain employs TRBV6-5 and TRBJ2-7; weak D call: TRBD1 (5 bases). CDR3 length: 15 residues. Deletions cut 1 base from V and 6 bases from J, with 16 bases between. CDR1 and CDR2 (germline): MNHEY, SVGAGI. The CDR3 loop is CASSYWATALPEQYF. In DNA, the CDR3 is TGTGCCAGCAGTTACTGGGCGACAGCCTTACCCGAGCAGTACTTC.

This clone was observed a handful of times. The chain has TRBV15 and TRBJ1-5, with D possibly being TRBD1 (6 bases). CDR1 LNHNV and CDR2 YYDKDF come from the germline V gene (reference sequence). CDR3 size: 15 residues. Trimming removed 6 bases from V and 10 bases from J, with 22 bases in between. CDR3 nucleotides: TGTGCCACCAGTCGAGAGAAAACAGGGAGTATACCCCAGCATTTT. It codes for CATSREKTGSIPQHF.

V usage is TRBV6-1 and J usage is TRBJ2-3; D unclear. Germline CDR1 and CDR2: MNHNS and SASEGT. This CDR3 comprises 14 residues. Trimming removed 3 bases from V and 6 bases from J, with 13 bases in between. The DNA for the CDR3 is TGTGCCAGCAGTGAGATGGCCCCCAGGGATACGCAGTATTTT. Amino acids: CASSEMAPRDTQYF.

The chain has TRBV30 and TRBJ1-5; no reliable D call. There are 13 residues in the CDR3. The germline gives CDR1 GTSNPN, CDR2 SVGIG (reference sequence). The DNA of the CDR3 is TGTGCTTACAAAGGGCCTGGGGATCAGCCCCAGCATTTT. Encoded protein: CAYKGPGDQPQHF.

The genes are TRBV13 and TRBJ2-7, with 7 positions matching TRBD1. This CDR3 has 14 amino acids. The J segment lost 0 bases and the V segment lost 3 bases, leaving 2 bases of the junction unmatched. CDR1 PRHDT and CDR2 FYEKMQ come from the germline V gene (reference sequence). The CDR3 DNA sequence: TGTGCCAGCAGCTTTGGACAGGCCTCCTACGAGCAGTACTTC. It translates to CASSFGQASYEQYF.

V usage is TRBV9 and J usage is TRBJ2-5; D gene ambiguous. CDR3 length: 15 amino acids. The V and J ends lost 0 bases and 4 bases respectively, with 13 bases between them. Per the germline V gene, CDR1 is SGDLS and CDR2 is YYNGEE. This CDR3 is CASSVGGLLGETQYF. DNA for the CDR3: TGTGCCAGCAGCGTAGGCGGTTTACTCGGAGAGACCCAGTACTTC. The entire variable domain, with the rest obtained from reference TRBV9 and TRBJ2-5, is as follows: DSGVTQTPKHLITATGQRVTLRCSPRSGDLSVYWYQQSLDQGLQFLIQYYNGEERAKGNILERFSAQQFPDLHSELNLSSLELGDSALYFCASSVGGLLGETQYFGPGTRLLVL.